The clone carrying this T cell receptor beta chain was observed at least ten times. Its target is not known. Authors' processing steps: With a range of about 23,224 to 750,000, the median per sample was around 97,000 TCRs. MiXCR was run by TCRdb on the RACE reads, yielding one entry per CDR3 protein. None of the V and J calls come from the authors' own analysis; TCRdb made them. The table shows tens of thousands of distinct CDR3 sequences, with 8.5% to 14% occurring only once. The data are from a study of human T cells and chemical hapten exposure. Overall study results and limits: Healthy people's immune response may differ from that of the donors, who had alopecia.

The CDR3 is 16 residues long. V lost 0 bases and J 2 bases, leaving 13 bases between the germline ends. Germline loops: CDR1 KGHSH, CDR2 LQKENI. Noted time point: patch test 3, about 24 weeks after DPC sensitization. Treatment in this sample: therapeutic diphenylcyclopropenone sensitization with weekly scalp DPC. The TCR comes from a woman aged 50 to 60 with alopecia areata. Some clones in this sample may be carry-over from other donors' samples. This sample comprised whole blood, obtained in connection with sensitization to the hapten diphenylcyclopropenone (DPC). The chain carries TRBV18 and TRBJ1-2; a weak D match, TRBD1 (5 bases). CDR3 loop: CASSPPYPGGNYGYTF. The CDR3 DNA is TGTGCCAGCTCACCACCGTATCCGGGGGGAAACTATGGCTACACCTTC.